This T cell receptor beta chain was sequenced for a study of T-cell reconstitution after alpha-beta-depleted transplantation in children. Researchers prepared the TCRbeta library using unique molecular identifiers, the study reports. TCRdb re-analysed the PCR reads in MiXCR, keeping a single row per CDR3 protein. The table lists 210,000 or so distinct CDR3 sequences, roughly 11% of them singletons. This clonotype came up many times. This TCR came from a child younger than two with acute myeloid leukemia, due to receive a stem cell transplant. Sequences were derived from PBMCs, sampled before TCRalphabeta/CD19-depleted stem cell transplant.

The CDR3 loop reads CASSQSHEQYF. CDR3 bases: TGTGCCAGCAGCCAAAGCCACGAGCAGTACTTC. V and J are TRBV14 and TRBJ2-7; D is uncertain. The CDR3 length is 11 residues. Germline lookup yields CDR1 SGHDN and CDR2 FVKESK. The V gene lost 2 bases and the J gene lost 5 bases, with 4 bases spanning the gap.